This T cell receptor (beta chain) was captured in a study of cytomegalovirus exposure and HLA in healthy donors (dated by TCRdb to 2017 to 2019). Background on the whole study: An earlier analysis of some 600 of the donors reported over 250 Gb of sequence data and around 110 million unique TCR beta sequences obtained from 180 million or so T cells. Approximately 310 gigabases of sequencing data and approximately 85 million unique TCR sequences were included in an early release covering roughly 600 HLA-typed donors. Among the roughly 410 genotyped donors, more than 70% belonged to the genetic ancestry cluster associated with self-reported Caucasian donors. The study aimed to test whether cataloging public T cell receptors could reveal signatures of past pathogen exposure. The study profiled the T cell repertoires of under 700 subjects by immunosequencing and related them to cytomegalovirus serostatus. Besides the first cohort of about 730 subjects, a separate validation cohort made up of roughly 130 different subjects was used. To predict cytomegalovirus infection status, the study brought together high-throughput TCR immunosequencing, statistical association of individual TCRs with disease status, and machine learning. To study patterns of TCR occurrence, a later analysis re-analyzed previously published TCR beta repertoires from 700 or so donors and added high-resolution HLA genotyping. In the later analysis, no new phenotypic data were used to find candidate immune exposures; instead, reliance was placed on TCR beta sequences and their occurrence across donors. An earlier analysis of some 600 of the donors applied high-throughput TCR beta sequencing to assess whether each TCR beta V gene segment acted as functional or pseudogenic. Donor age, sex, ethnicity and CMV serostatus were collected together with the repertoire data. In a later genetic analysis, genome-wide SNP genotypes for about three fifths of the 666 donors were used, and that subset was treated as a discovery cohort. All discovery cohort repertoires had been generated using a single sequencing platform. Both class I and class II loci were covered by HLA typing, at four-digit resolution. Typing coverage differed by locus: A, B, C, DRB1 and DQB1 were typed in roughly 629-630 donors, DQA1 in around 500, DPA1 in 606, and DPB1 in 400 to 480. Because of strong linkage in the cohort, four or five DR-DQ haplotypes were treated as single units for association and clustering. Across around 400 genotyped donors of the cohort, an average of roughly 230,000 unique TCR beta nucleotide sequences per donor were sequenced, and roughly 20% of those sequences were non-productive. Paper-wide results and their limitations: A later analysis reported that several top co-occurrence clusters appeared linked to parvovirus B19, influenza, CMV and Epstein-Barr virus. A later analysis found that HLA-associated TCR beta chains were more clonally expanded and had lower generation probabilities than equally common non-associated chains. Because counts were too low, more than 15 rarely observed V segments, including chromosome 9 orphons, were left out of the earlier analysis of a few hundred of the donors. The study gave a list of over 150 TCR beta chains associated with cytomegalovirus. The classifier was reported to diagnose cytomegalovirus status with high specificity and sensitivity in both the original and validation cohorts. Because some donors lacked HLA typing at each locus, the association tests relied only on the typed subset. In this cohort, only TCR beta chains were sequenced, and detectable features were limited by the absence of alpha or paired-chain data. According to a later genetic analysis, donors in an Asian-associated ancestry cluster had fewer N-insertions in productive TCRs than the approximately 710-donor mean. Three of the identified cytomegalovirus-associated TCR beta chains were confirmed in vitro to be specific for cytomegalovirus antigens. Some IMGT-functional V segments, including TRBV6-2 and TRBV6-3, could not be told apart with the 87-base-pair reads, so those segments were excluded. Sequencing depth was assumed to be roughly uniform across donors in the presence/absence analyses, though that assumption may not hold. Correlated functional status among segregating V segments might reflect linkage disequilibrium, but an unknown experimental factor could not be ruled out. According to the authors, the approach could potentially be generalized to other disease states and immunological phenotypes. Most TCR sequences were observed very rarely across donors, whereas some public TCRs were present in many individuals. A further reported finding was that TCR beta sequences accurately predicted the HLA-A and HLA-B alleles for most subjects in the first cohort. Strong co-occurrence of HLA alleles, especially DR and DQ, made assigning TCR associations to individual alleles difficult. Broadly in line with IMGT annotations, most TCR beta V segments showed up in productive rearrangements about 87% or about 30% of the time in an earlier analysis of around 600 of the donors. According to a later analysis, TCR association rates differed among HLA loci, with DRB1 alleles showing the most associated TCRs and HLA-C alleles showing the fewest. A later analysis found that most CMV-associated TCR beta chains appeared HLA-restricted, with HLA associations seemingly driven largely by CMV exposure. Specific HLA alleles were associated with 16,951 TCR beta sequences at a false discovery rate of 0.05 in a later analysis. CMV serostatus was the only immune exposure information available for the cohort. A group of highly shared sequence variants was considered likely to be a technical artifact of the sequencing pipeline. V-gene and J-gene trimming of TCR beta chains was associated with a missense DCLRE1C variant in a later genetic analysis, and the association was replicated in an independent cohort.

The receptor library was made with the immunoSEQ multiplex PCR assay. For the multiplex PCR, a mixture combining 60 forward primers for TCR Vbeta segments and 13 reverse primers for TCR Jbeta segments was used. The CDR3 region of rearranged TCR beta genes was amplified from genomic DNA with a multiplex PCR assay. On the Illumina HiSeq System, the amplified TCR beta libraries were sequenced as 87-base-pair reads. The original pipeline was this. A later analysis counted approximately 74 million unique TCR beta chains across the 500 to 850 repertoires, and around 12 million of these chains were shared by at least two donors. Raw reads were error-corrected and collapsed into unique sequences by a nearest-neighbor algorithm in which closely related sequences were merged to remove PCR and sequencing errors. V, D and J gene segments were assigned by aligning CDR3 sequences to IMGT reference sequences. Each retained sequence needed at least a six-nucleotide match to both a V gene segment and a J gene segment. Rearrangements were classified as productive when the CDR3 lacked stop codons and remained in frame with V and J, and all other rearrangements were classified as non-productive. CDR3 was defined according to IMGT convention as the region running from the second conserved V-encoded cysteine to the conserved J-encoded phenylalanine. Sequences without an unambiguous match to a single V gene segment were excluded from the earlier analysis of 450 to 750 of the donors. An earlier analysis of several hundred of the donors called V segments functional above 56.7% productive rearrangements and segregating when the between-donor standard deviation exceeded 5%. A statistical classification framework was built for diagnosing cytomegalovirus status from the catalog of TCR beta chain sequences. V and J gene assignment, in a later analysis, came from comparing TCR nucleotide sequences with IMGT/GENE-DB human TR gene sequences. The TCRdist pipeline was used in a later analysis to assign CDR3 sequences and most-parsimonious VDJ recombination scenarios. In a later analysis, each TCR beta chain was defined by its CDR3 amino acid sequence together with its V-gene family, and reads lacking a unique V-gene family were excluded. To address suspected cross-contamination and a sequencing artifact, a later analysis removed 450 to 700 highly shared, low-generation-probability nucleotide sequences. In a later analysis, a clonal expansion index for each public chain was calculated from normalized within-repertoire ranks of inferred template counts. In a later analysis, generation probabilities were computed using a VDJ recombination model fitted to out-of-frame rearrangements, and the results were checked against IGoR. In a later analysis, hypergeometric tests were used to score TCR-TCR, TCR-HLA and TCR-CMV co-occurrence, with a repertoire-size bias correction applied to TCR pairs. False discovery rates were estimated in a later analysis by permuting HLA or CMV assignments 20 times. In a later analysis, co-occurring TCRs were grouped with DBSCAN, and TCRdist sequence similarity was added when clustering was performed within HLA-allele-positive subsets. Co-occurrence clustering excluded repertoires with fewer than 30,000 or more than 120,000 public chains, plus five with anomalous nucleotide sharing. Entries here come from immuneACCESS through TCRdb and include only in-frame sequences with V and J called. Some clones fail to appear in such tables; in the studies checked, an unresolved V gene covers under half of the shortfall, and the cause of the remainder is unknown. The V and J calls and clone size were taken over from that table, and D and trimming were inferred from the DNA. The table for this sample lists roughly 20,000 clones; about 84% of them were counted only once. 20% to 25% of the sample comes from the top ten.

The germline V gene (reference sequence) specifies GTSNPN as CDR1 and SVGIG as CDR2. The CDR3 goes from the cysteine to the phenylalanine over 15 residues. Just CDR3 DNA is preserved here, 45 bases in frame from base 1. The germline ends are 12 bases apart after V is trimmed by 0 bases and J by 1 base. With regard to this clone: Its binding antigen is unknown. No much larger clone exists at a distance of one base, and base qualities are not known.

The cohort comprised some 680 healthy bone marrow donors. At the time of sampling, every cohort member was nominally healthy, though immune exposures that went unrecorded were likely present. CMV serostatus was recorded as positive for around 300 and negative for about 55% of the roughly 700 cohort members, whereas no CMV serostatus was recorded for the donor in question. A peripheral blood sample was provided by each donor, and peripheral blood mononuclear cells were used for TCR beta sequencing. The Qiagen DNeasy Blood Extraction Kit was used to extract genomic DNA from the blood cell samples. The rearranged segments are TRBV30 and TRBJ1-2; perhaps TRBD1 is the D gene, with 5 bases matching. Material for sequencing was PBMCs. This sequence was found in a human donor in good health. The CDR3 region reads CAWSVRGILNYGYTF. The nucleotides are TGTGCCTGGAGTGTACGGGGGATTCTTAACTATGGCTACACCTTC.